The clone carrying this TCR beta chain has only one observation. Its antigen is not known. Trimming at V came to 3 bases and at J to 4 bases, leaving 6 bases not matched to a gene. The CDR3 loop spans 15 amino acids. CDR1 and CDR2 (germline): MDHEN, SYDVKM. This sample was included in a study of OX40 agonist ivuxolimab in advanced cancers. The wider study: The dose of intravenous ivuxolimab that patients received every 2 weeks ranged from 0.01 to 10 mg/kg. Whole-study results and caveats: Relative to CD4+ cells, CD8+ T cells on average had more expanded clones. CD4+ and CD8+ blood T cells expanded clonally by week 6 at 0.1 to 3.0 mg/kg.

Clones were sequenced by immunoSEQ multiplex PCR, and TCRdb holds only the in-frame ones, with some missing. This sample has some 140,000 clones, with 90% found just once. The cohort excluded patients with autoimmune disease history or systemic immunosuppression. The sequence was collected from an adult with an advanced solid tumor such as melanoma, head and neck, liver or kidney cancer. The sequencing here drew on CD4+ or CD8+ T cells sorted from blood, taken in a trial of the OX40 agonist ivuxolimab. The chain carries TRBV28 and TRBJ2-7, with 10 bases matching TRBD1. The CDR3 spells CASSLTGQGKYEQYF. The CDR3 DNA reads TGTGCCAGCAGTTTGACGGGACAGGGGAAATACGAGCAGTACTTC.